The 4 T cell receptor beta chains presented below share a single source sample, sequenced in a study of identical twins. TCRdb re-called the 5' RACE reads with MiXCR, one entry per CDR3 protein. The repertoire consists of 420,000 or so distinct CDR3 sequences, with under 20% occurring once and the leading ten covering 9.5% to 15%. The sequenced material came from naive T cells sorted from blood. Receptors originate from a man aged 45-65 years in good health.

This clonotype was observed many times. V is TRBV5-5 and J is TRBJ2-3, with 9 bases aligning to TRBD1. V lost 3 bases and J lost 2; bases outside the gene matches: 1. The length of the CDR3 is 14 residues. Germline V gene lookup returns CDR1 SGHKS and CDR2 YYEKEE (reference sequence). The CDR3 sequence: CASSWTGVTDTQYF. CDR3 coding DNA: TGTGCCAGCAGCTGGACAGGGGTCACAGATACGCAGTATTTT.

This clonotype was picked up many times. The chain employs TRBV6-1 and TRBJ2-2; tentative D call: TRBD1 (7 bases). Per germline, CDR1 MNHNS and CDR2 SASEGT. V was clipped by 10 bases and J by 0 bases, with 12 bases between them. The CDR3 extends over 14 amino acids. The CDR3 loop reads CATAGGSNTGELFF. DNA of the CDR3: TGTGCCACCGCAGGGGGGTCGAACACCGGGGAGCTGTTTTTT.

This clonotype has ten or more counts. The chain is built from TRBV7-2 and TRBJ2-4; TRBD1 might be the D (5 bases). The germline V gene has CDR1 SGHTA and CDR2 FQGNSA. This CDR3 is 15 amino acids long. Trimming removed 2 bases from V and 7 bases from J, with 15 bases in between. CDR3 nucleotides: TGTGCCAGCAGCTTACCCGGACACCTCCGGAACATTCAGTACTTC. Translation: CASSLPGHLRNIQYF.

This clonotype was observed a few times. The chain combines TRBV6-5 with TRBJ2-3; D gene unclear. This CDR3 comprises 15 residues. CDR1 and CDR2 (germline): MNHEY, SVGAGI. Trimming left V 2 bases short and J 0 bases short, with 9 bases between. This chain's CDR3 is CASSYQKGSTDTQYF. The CDR3, as DNA: TGTGCCAGCAGTTACCAGAAGGGTAGCACAGATACGCAGTATTTT.